The 15 T cell receptor beta chains presented below share a single source sample, sequenced in a study of regulatory T cells in long-lasting Graves disease (dated by TCRdb to the early 2020s). The protocol used for the library was multiplex PCR. Sequencing used an Illumina HiSeq 4000. To build TCR beta libraries, CDR3 regions were amplified by Arm-PCR using iRepertoire HTBI primers. Using fastp at Q25 and MiXCR, TCRdb reprocessed the public reads and kept productive beta chains. Records with the same CDR3 protein are collapsed into one entry carrying the most frequent genes and DNA. Counted in this sample were around 250,000 distinct CDR3 sequences; about 17% of them appeared once. The ten biggest clones cover 14% of the sample. What this sample's time point label stands for: newly diagnosed GD, antithyroid drugs for less than 3 months. RNA was extracted from PBMCs in TRIzol for both TCR sequencing and RNA sequencing.

Separately, the same data were catalogued under a study of T cells in Graves' hyperthyroidism and ophthalmopathy.

The specimen was peripheral blood mononuclear cells (PBMCs), collected at new diagnosis, from a patient treated with antithyroid drugs. The source is a woman aged 25 to 39 with Graves disease. Donor details come from another sample of the same person, matched by shared clones.

This clonotype was detected ten times or more. The gene calls are TRBV5-1 and TRBJ2-2; D is perhaps TRBD1 (5 bases). The CDR3 spans 13 residues. Germline V lookup: CDR1 SGHRS, CDR2 YFSETQ. Trimming took 5 bases from V and 5 from J, leaving 10 bases between them. CDR3: CASSEDSTGELFF. The CDR3 DNA sequence: TGCGCCAGCAGTGAAGACAGTACCGGGGAGCTGTTTTTT.

The chain joins TRBV28 to TRBJ1-4; 11 nucleotides match TRBD1. The junction had 3 bases not matched to a gene; V was cut back by 3 bases and J by 6 bases. The CDR3 totals 15 residues. Germline V gene lookup returns CDR1 MDHEN and CDR2 SYDVKM. In DNA, the CDR3 is TGTGCCAGCAGTTTGGGGACAGGGGGGGATGAAAAACTGTTTTTT. Protein: CASSLGTGGDEKLFF.

This clonotype was recorded many times. The chain recombines TRBV18 with TRBJ1-1; D is unclear. CDR3 size: 15 residues. Germline V CDR1 and CDR2: KGHSH, LQKENI. Trimming cost V 0 bases and J 2 bases, with 10 bases left between them. CDR3 sequence (DNA): TGTGCCAGCTCACCACCGGTAAGGACCAACACTGAAGCTTTCTTT. Translation gives CASSPPVRTNTEAFF.

This clonotype has just a few counts. V is TRBV6-1 and J is TRBJ1-6; possible D gene TRBD1, 6 bases. The germline V gene has CDR1 MNHNS and CDR2 SASEGT. The V end was cut by 11 bases, the J end by 3 bases, with 14 bases between. CDR3 length: 14 residues. CDR3 region: CAGGRGGYNSPLHF. The CDR3 region has the DNA TGTGCCGGGGGCAGGGGCGGCTATAATTCACCCCTCCACTTT.

This chain uses TRBV5-1 with TRBJ1-2, with unresolved D. Germline lookup yields CDR1 SGHRS and CDR2 YFSETQ. The CDR3 consists of 15 residues. Deletions cut 0 bases from V and 4 bases from J, with 13 bases between. The CDR3 reads CASSLADGPIYGYTF. The DNA for the CDR3 is TGCGCCAGCAGCTTGGCCGACGGACCGATCTATGGCTACACCTTC. Combining the CDR3 with reference TRBV5-1 and TRBJ1-2 gives the whole variable domain KAGVTQTPRYLIKTRGQQVTLSCSPISGHRSVSWYQQTPGQGLQFLFEYFSETQRNKGNFPGRFSGRQFSNSRSEMNVSTLELGDSALYLCASSLADGPIYGYTFGSGTRLTVV.

This clonotype was seen repeatedly, ten times or more. This chain links TRBV3-1 with TRBJ1-1, with D unresolved. This CDR3 has 14 amino acids. Germline CDR1 and CDR2: LGHDT and YNNKEL (reference sequence). V gave up 6 bases and J gave up 4 bases, with 15 bases separating them. CDR3 loop: CASSGEFLSTEAFF. The CDR3 DNA follows: TGTGCCAGCAGTGGGGAGTTCCTGAGCACTGAAGCTTTCTTT.

The rearrangement joins TRBV19 to TRBJ2-7; TRBD1 agrees at 7 bases. V dropped 2 bases and J dropped 3; count of bases not matched to a gene: 10. This CDR3 is built from 16 residues. Looked up from germline, CDR1 is LNHDA and CDR2 is SQIVND (reference sequence). This chain's CDR3 is CASSITRGRDSYEQYF. For the CDR3, the DNA is TGTGCCAGTAGTATAACCCGTGGTCGGGACAGCTACGAGCAGTACTTC. Filled out from reference TRBV19 and TRBJ2-7, the complete variable domain reads DGGITQSPKYLFRKEGQNVTLSCEQNLNHDAMYWYRQDPGQGLRLIYYSQIVNDFQKGDIAEGYSVSREKKESFPLTVTSAQKNPTAFYLCASSITRGRDSYEQYFGPGTRLTVT.

The sample holds a few counts of this clonotype. This is likely an artifact of a read error, given a far larger clone one base away. The chain employs TRBV11-2 and TRBJ2-1, with D hard to call. Germline values: CDR1 SGHAT, CDR2 FQNNGV. V was trimmed by 1 base and J by 10 bases, leaving 14 bases between them. This CDR3 contains 14 residues. The CDR3 sequence is CASSLGHSSYEQFF. The CDR3 nucleotides are TGTGCCAGCAGCTTAGGTCACAGTTCCTACGAGCAGTTCTTC.

This clonotype was seen more than once but under ten times. The rearrangement links TRBV18 to TRBJ2-1, with D perhaps assigned TRBD1 or TRBD2 (5 bases each). The CDR3 has 14 amino acids. V dropped 5 bases and J dropped 6 bases, with 14 bases sitting between them. The V gene's germline CDR1 is KGHSH and CDR2 LQKENI. CDR3 in amino acids: CASSRPDGTNEQFF. CDR3 nucleotides: TGTGCCAGCTCAAGACCGGACGGGACCAATGAGCAGTTCTTC.

This clonotype occurred many times. The gene calls are TRBV6-2 or TRBV6-3 and TRBJ2-3, with D uncertain. Germline V gene lookup returns CDR1 MNHEY and CDR2 SVGEGT. Trimming stripped 0 bases from V and 2 bases from J, with 9 bases between. The CDR3 extends over 15 amino acids. Written as DNA, the CDR3 is TGTGCCAGCAGTTACTCGGGAACCGCCACAGATACGCAGTATTTT. This codes for CASSYSGTATDTQYF.

This clonotype was counted at least ten times. The V gene is TRBV6-1, the J gene TRBJ2-3, with D perhaps TRBD1 (5 bases). V lost 3 bases and J 6 bases, leaving 19 bases between the germline ends. The CDR3 loop spans 16 amino acids. From germline, CDR1 is MNHNS and CDR2 SASEGT. Here the CDR3 DNA reads TGTGCCAGCAGTGACCACGACCCAAGACAGTTTGATACGCAGTATTTT. The encoded protein is CASSDHDPRQFDTQYF.

In nucleotides, the CDR3 is TGCGCCAGCAGCTCCCCGTATAGCGGGGGGTTCACAGATACGCAGTATTTT. Its protein is CASSSPYSGGFTDTQYF. The chain uses TRBV5-1 and TRBJ2-3; 10 bases match TRBD2. From germline, CDR1 is SGHRS and CDR2 YFSETQ. The CDR3 consists of 17 residues. J lost 2 bases, V lost 3 bases, and 9 bases had no gene match.

In its sample, this clonotype was seen many times. This rearrangement joins TRBV7-2 to TRBJ2-7; maybe TRBD2 (5 bases). The CDR3 length is 14 residues. With 0 bases removed from V and 6 bases from J, the gap between germline ends came to 12 bases. Germline CDR1 SGHTA, CDR2 FQGNSA. CDR3: CASSLARASTEQYF. In nucleotides, the CDR3 is TGTGCCAGCAGCTTAGCGCGGGCATCGACCGAGCAGTACTTC.

This clonotype was observed a few times. The chain couples TRBV20-1 to TRBJ1-5, with 9 bases fitting TRBD1. In germline, CDR1 is DFQATT, CDR2 SNEGSKA (reference sequence). There are 15 residues in the CDR3. Losses at the gene ends were 0 bases for V and 4 bases for J; bases not matched to a gene: 4. The CDR3 DNA is TGCAGTGCTAGAGACGGGACAGGGAGAAATCAGCCCCAGCATTTT. Translating it yields CSARDGTGRNQPQHF.

This clonotype appeared many times. This sequence joins TRBV20-1 and TRBJ2-5; 7 positions match TRBD1. V gave up 5 bases and J gave up 2 bases; unmatched junction bases: 5. Germline assignment: CDR1 DFQATT and CDR2 SNEGSKA (reference sequence). The CDR3 contains 13 residues. The CDR3 loop is CSAEGAGQETQYF. The CDR3 DNA follows: TGCAGTGCTGAGGGGGCAGGGCAAGAGACCCAGTACTTC.